This T cell receptor (beta chain) was recovered during a study of cytomegalovirus exposure and HLA in healthy donors (dated by TCRdb to 2015 to 2018). About the investigation overall: According to an earlier analysis of a few hundred of the donors, 150 million to 200 million T cells yielded approximately 120 million unique TCR beta sequences and approximately 280 Gb of sequence data. A later genetic analysis used genome-wide SNP genotypes for about 65% of the 666 donors, treating that subset as a discovery cohort. Both class I and class II loci were covered by HLA typing, at four-digit resolution. The study aimed to test whether cataloging public T cell receptors could reveal signatures of past pathogen exposure. The T cell repertoires of some 700 subjects were profiled by immunosequencing and related to cytomegalovirus serostatus. An earlier analysis of some 500 of the donors applied high-throughput TCR beta sequencing to assess whether each TCR beta V gene segment acted as functional or pseudogenic. An early release that covered around 590 HLA-typed donors contained 250 to 350 gigabases of sequencing data and approximately 85 million unique TCR sequences. Rather than using new phenotypic data, the later analysis identified candidate immune exposures from TCR beta sequences and from how often those sequences occurred across donors. To predict cytomegalovirus infection status, the study combined high-throughput TCR immunosequencing, statistical association of individual TCRs with disease status, and machine learning. A later analysis re-analyzed previously published TCR beta repertoires from roughly 600 donors and added high-resolution HLA genotyping to study TCR occurrence patterns. On average, approximately 250,000 unique TCR beta nucleotide sequences were sequenced per donor among roughly 430 genotyped donors of the cohort, with roughly 18% of those sequences being non-productive. Among the roughly 400 genotyped donors, approximately 82% belonged to the genetic ancestry cluster associated with self-reported Caucasian donors. Donor age, sex, ethnicity and CMV serostatus were compiled together with the repertoire data. In addition to the first cohort of 500 to 850 subjects, a separate validation cohort of about 120 different subjects was used. About five DR-DQ haplotypes were treated as single units for association and clustering because of strong linkage in the cohort. Typing coverage differed by locus: A, B, C, DRB1 and DQB1 were typed in roughly 629-630 donors, DQA1 in about 500, DPA1 in approximately 600, and DPB1 in 400 to 480. Every discovery cohort repertoire had been produced on one sequencing platform.

What the research found in general, with its limitations: The authors suggested that the approach could potentially be generalized to other disease states and immunological phenotypes. According to a later analysis, parvovirus B19, influenza, CMV and Epstein-Barr virus appeared linked to several top co-occurrence clusters. When HLA alleles, especially DR and DQ, strongly co-occurred, TCR associations were difficult to assign to individual alleles. HLA typing was unavailable for some donors at each locus, so association tests used only the typed subset. In this cohort, only TCR beta chains were sequenced, and detectable features were limited by the absence of alpha or paired-chain data. Some IMGT-functional V segments, including TRBV6-2 and TRBV6-3, could not be distinguished by the 87-base-pair reads and were therefore excluded. A cluster of highly shared sequence variants was judged likely to be a technical artifact of the sequencing pipeline. In a later genetic analysis, a missense DCLRE1C variant was associated with V-gene and J-gene trimming of TCR beta chains, and the association was replicated in an independent cohort. In a later analysis, the rate of TCR association differed among HLA loci, with DRB1 alleles having the most associated TCRs and HLA-C alleles having the fewest. A further reported finding was that TCR beta sequences accurately predicted the HLA-A and HLA-B alleles for most subjects in the first cohort. Specific HLA alleles were associated with around 18,000 TCR beta sequences at a false discovery rate of 0.05 in a later analysis. About 17 rarely observed V segments, including chromosome 9 orphons, were excluded from the earlier analysis of approximately 500 of the donors because counts were too low. According to a later genetic analysis, donors in an Asian-associated ancestry cluster had fewer N-insertions in productive TCRs than the approximately 650-donor mean. A few of the identified cytomegalovirus-associated TCR beta chains were confirmed in vitro to be specific for cytomegalovirus antigens. Sequencing depth was assumed to be roughly uniform across donors in the presence/absence analyses, though that assumption may not hold. Most TCR sequences were seen in very few donors, while some public TCRs were found in many individuals. Linkage disequilibrium might explain the correlated functional status among segregating V segments, but an unknown experimental factor could not be ruled out. In the study, some 160 TCR beta chains were listed as associated with cytomegalovirus. The classifier was reported to diagnose cytomegalovirus status with high specificity and sensitivity in both the original cohort and the validation cohort. For the cohort, immune exposure information was limited to CMV serostatus. A later analysis found that most CMV-associated TCR beta chains appeared HLA-restricted, with HLA associations seemingly driven largely by CMV exposure. In a later analysis, HLA-associated TCR beta chains showed more clonal expansion and lower generation probabilities than non-associated chains that were equally common. In an earlier analysis of roughly 500 of the donors, most TCR beta V segments appeared in productive rearrangements about 87% or about 30% of the time, broadly matching IMGT annotations.

The cohort consisted of fewer than 700 healthy bone marrow donors. All cohort members were sampled while nominally healthy, although unrecorded immune exposures were likely present. The donor tested CMV seronegative, placing the donor among the 300 to 400 seronegative members of the cohort. A peripheral blood sample was collected from each donor, and TCR beta sequencing was performed on peripheral blood mononuclear cells. Genomic DNA was extracted from the blood cell samples with the Qiagen DNeasy Blood Extraction Kit. The germline V gene sets CDR1 to SQVTM and CDR2 to ANQGSEA. The CDR3 has 11 amino acids, counting the end cysteine and phenylalanine. The retained sequence is limited to the CDR3, 33 bases, with the frame set at the first base. The junction carries 12 bases between V and J, which are trimmed by 4 bases and 11 bases respectively. On this clone: Its cognate antigen has yet to be identified.

The library was generated by the immunoSEQ multiplex PCR assay. For the multiplex PCR, a mixture combining 60 forward primers for TCR Vbeta segments and 13 reverse primers for TCR Jbeta segments was used. Amplification of the CDR3 region of rearranged TCR beta genes was performed with a multiplex PCR assay on genomic DNA. Amplified TCR beta libraries were sequenced as 87-base-pair reads on the Illumina HiSeq System. The published analysis was carried out like this. A later analysis counted some 80 million unique TCR beta chains across the 650 to 800 repertoires, and around 9.9 million of these chains were shared by at least two donors. A nearest-neighbor algorithm error-corrected the raw reads and collapsed the reads into unique sequences, merging closely related sequences to remove PCR and sequencing errors. CDR3 sequences were aligned to IMGT reference sequences to assign V, D and J gene segments. For a sequence to be retained, at least a six-nucleotide match to both a V gene segment and a J gene segment was required. Rearrangements were classified as productive when the CDR3 lacked stop codons and remained in frame with V and J, and all other rearrangements were classified as non-productive. Following IMGT convention, CDR3 was defined as the stretch from the second conserved V-encoded cysteine up to the conserved J-encoded phenylalanine. The earlier analysis of some 540 of the donors excluded any sequence lacking an unambiguous match to a single V gene segment. An earlier analysis of fewer than 750 of the donors classified V segments as functional when productive rearrangements were above 56.7% and as segregating when the standard deviation between donors was above 5%. A statistical classification framework was built to diagnose cytomegalovirus status from the catalog of TCR beta chain sequences. V and J gene assignment, in a later analysis, came from comparing TCR nucleotide sequences with IMGT/GENE-DB human TR gene sequences. Using the TCRdist pipeline, a later analysis assigned CDR3 sequences along with most-parsimonious VDJ recombination scenarios. In a later analysis, each TCR beta chain was defined by its CDR3 amino acid sequence together with its V-gene family, and reads without a unique V-gene family were excluded. To address suspected cross-contamination and a sequencing artifact, a later analysis removed 592 highly shared, low-generation-probability nucleotide sequences. In a later analysis, a clonal expansion index was calculated for each public chain from normalized within-repertoire ranks of inferred template counts. In a later analysis, generation probabilities were computed using a VDJ recombination model fitted to out-of-frame rearrangements, and the results were checked against IGoR. Hypergeometric tests were used in a later analysis to score TCR-TCR, TCR-HLA and TCR-CMV co-occurrence, with a repertoire-size bias correction applied to the TCR pairs. In a later analysis, false discovery rates were estimated by permuting HLA or CMV assignments 20 times. In a later analysis, co-occurring TCRs were grouped with DBSCAN, and TCRdist sequence similarity was added when clustering was performed within HLA-allele-positive subsets. Repertoires with fewer than 30,000 or more than 120,000 public chains, plus five repertoires with anomalous nucleotide sharing, were excluded from co-occurrence clustering. TCRdb took this table from immuneACCESS and kept in-frame rearrangements with V and J called. Such tables lack part of the clones; where checked against another copy, unresolved V genes explain under half of the gap, and the rest is unexplained. The V and J calls and clone size were taken over from that table, and D and trimming were inferred from the DNA. Per the sample table, the count is under 100,000 clones. Jointly, the top ten make up around 3.4% of the sample.

Sequenced input: PBMCs. The V gene is TRBV29-1 and the J gene is TRBJ1-5; perhaps TRBD1 is the D gene, with 5 bases matching. The TCR originated in a woman aged 30 to 39 in good health and CMV-seronegative. The nucleotide sequence reads as follows: TGCAGCGTTGCCACAGGTACGGCCCAGCATTTT. Its protein reads: CSVATGTAQHF. The CDR3 plus the reference TRBV29-1 and TRBJ1-5 genes for the other parts give the full variable domain: SAVISQKPSRDICQRGTSLTIQCQVDSQVTMMFWYRQQPGQSLTLIATANQGSEATYESGFVIDKFPISRPNLTFSTLTVSNMSPEDSSIYLCSVATGTAQHFGDGTRLSIL.